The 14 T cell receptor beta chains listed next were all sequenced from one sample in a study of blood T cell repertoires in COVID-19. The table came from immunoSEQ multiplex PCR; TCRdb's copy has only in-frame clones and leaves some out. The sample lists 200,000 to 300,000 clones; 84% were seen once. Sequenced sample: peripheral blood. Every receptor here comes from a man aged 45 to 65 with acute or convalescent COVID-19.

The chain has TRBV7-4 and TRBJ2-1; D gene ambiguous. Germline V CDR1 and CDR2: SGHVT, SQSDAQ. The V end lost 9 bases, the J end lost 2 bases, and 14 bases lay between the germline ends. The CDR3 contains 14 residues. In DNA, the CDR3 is TGTGCCAGAGAAAAGAGCCTCGCCTACAATGAGCAGTTCTTC. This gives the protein CAREKSLAYNEQFF.

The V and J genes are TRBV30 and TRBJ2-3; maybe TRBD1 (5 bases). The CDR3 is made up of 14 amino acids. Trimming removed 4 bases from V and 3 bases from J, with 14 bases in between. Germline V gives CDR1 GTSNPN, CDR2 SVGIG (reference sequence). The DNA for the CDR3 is TGTGCCTGGACGCCAGGGTTAAGTACAGATACGCAGTATTTT. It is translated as CAWTPGLSTDTQYF.

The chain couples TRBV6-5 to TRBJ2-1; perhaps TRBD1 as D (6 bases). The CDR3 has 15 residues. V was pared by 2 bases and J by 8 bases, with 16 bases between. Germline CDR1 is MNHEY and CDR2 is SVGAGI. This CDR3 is CASSYGGLEKHEQFF. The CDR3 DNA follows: TGTGCCAGCAGTTACGGGGGCCTAGAGAAACATGAGCAGTTCTTC.

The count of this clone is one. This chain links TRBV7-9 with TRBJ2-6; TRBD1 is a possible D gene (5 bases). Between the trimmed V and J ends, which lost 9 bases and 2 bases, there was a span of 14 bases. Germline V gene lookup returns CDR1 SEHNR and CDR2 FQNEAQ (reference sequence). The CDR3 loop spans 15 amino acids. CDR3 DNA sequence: TGTGCCAGTGGAAGGGGAAGCCCTGGGGCCAACGTCCTGACTTTC. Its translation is CASGRGSPGANVLTF.

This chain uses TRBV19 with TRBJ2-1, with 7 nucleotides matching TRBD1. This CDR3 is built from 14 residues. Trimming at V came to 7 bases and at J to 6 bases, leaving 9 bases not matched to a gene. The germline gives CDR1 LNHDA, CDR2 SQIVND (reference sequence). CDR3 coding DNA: TGTGCCAGTAACGGACATGGGACAGTCAATGAGCAGTTCTTC. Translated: CASNGHGTVNEQFF.

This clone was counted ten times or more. The CDR3 is CASSQSRYEQFF. In nucleotides, the CDR3 is TGTGCCAGCAGCCAATCGAGATATGAGCAGTTCTTC. This chain uses TRBV14 with TRBJ2-1; D is unclear. V shed 2 bases and J shed 8 bases, with 7 bases lying between them. The germline gives CDR1 SGHDN, CDR2 FVKESK. This CDR3 is built from 12 residues.

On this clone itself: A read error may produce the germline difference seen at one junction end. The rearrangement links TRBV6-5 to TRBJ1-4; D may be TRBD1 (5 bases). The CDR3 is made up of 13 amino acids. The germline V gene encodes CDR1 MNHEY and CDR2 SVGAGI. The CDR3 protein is CASSSPGGERLFF. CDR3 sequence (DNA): TGTGCCAGCAGTTCCCCGGGGGGTGAAAGACTGTTTTTT.

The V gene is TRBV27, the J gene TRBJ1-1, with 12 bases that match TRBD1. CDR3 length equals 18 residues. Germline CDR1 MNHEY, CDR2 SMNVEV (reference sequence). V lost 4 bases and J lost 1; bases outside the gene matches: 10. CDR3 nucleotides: TGTGCCAGCAGTTCGCCCGGGGGACAGGGGGCTCCGAACACTGAAGCTTTCTTT. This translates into CASSSPGGQGAPNTEAFF.

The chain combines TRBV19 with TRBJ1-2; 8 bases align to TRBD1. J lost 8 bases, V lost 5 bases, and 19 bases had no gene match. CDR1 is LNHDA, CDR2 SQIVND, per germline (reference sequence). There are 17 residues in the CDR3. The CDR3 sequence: CASSEQGVSGRRKGYTF. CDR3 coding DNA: TGTGCCAGTAGTGAACAGGGGGTGAGCGGTAGAAGAAAGGGCTACACCTTC.

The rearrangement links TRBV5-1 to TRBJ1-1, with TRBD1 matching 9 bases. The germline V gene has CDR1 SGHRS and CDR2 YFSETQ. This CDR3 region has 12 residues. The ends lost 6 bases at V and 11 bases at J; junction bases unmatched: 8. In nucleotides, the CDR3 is TGCGCCAGCACACAGACAGGGGGGTTTGCTTTCTTT. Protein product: CASTQTGGFAFF.

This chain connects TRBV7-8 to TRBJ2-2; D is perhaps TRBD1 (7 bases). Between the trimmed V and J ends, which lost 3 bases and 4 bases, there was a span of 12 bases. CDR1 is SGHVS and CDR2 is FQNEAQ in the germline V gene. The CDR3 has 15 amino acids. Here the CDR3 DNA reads TGTGCCAGCAGCTTTCGGCGGGACAGCACCGGGGAGCTGTTTTTT. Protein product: CASSFRRDSTGELFF.

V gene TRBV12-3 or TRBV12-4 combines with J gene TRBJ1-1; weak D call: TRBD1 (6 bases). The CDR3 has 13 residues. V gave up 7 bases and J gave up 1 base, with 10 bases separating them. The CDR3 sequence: CASKDSKNTEAFF. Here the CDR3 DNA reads TGTGCCAGCAAGGACAGCAAGAACACTGAAGCTTTCTTT.

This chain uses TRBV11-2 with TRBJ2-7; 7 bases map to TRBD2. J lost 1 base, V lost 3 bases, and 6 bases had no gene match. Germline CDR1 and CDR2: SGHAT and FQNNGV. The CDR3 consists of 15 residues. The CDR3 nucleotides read TGTGCCAGCAGCTTGGGTGCGGGGGAATCCTACGAGCAGTACTTC. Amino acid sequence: CASSLGAGESYEQYF.

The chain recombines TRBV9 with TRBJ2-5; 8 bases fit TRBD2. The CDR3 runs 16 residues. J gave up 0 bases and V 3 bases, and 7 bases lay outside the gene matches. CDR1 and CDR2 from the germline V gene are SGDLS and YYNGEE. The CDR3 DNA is TGTGCCAGCAGCGGTGGGGCGGGGGGTAACCAAGAGACCCAGTACTTC. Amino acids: CASSGGAGGNQETQYF.